The text below deals with one TCR beta chain. Its antigen is unknown. No base qualities exist here, and no much larger clone lies one base off it. This sample was included in a study of cytomegalovirus exposure and HLA in healthy donors (TCRdb year 2017). Study-level background: In an earlier analysis of under 750 of the donors, 276 Gb of sequence data and 90 million to 120 million unique TCR beta sequences from 150 million to 200 million T cells were reported. A separate validation cohort of roughly 130 different subjects was used in addition to the roughly 620-subject first cohort. Every discovery cohort repertoire had been produced on one sequencing platform. Approximately 300 gigabases of sequencing data and approximately 91 million unique TCR sequences made up an early release that covered approximately 700 HLA-typed donors. To decide whether each TCR beta V gene segment behaved as functional or pseudogenic, an earlier analysis of 587 of the donors relied on high-throughput TCR beta sequencing. Among approximately 370 genotyped donors of the cohort, an average of approximately 220,000 unique TCR beta nucleotide sequences was sequenced per donor, of which about 18% were non-productive. A later genetic analysis took genome-wide SNP genotypes for about three fifths of the 666 donors and used that subset as a discovery cohort. Because of strong linkage in the cohort, roughly five DR-DQ haplotypes were treated as single units for association and clustering. The number of donors typed differed by locus, with roughly 620-640 for A, B, C, DRB1 and DQB1, approximately 500 for DQA1, 600 to 610 for DPA1, and some 450 for DPB1. The study aimed to test whether cataloging public T cell receptors could reveal signatures of past pathogen exposure. Donor age, sex, ethnicity and CMV serostatus were compiled together with the repertoire data. HLA typing included class I and class II loci at four-digit resolution. Among the approximately 420 genotyped donors, under 90% belonged to the genetic ancestry cluster associated with self-reported Caucasian donors. The T cell repertoires of some 670 subjects were profiled by immunosequencing and related to cytomegalovirus serostatus. A later analysis re-analyzed previously published TCR beta repertoires from roughly 600 donors and added high-resolution HLA genotyping to study TCR occurrence patterns. Rather than drawing on any new phenotypic data, the later analysis identified candidate immune exposures from TCR beta sequences and the way those sequences occurred across donors. To predict cytomegalovirus infection status, the study brought together high-throughput TCR immunosequencing, statistical association of individual TCRs with disease status, and machine learning.

Broad study findings and their caveats: For the cohort, immune exposure information was limited to CMV serostatus. The sequencing pipeline was judged likely to have produced a cluster of highly shared sequence variants as a technical artifact. This cohort had only TCR beta chains sequenced, and the lack of alpha or paired-chain data limited which features could be detected. The classifier was reported to diagnose cytomegalovirus status with high specificity and sensitivity in both the original cohort and the validation cohort. In a later analysis, most CMV-associated TCR beta chains were found to appear HLA-restricted, with HLA associations seemingly driven largely by CMV exposure. HLA typing was unavailable for some donors at each locus, so association tests used only the typed subset. In the study, about 150 TCR beta chains were listed as associated with cytomegalovirus. According to a later analysis, parvovirus B19, influenza, CMV and Epstein-Barr virus appeared linked to several top co-occurrence clusters. A later analysis found that TCR association rates varied across HLA loci, with DRB1 alleles showing the most associated TCRs and HLA-C alleles the fewest. The authors suggested that the approach could potentially be generalized to other disease states and immunological phenotypes. The earlier analysis of almost 600 of the donors excluded some 15 rarely observed V segments, including chromosome 9 orphons, because counts were too low. Most TCR sequences were observed very rarely across donors, whereas some public TCRs were present in many individuals. When HLA alleles, especially DR and DQ, strongly co-occurred, TCR associations were difficult to assign to individual alleles. The presence/absence analyses assumed that sequencing depth was roughly uniform across donors, and that assumption may not be true. A later genetic analysis associated a missense DCLRE1C variant with V-gene and J-gene trimming of TCR beta chains, and an independent cohort replicated the association. Some IMGT-functional V segments, including TRBV6-2 and TRBV6-3, could not be told apart with the 87-base-pair reads, so those segments were excluded. Broadly in line with IMGT annotations, most TCR beta V segments showed up in productive rearrangements about 87% or about 30% of the time in an earlier analysis of a few hundred of the donors. At a false discovery rate of 0.05, a later analysis linked under 20,000 TCR beta sequences to specific HLA alleles. A later analysis found that HLA-associated TCR beta chains were more clonally expanded and had lower generation probabilities than equally common non-associated chains. Compared with the approximately 670-donor mean, donors in an Asian-associated ancestry cluster had fewer N-insertions in productive TCRs, according to a later genetic analysis. A further reported finding was that TCR beta sequences accurately predicted the HLA-A and HLA-B alleles for most subjects in the first cohort. A few of the identified cytomegalovirus-associated TCR beta chains were confirmed in vitro to be specific for cytomegalovirus antigens. Linkage disequilibrium might explain the correlated functional status among segregating V segments, but an unknown experimental factor could not be ruled out.

In total, approximately 610 healthy bone marrow donors made up the cohort. At the time of sampling, every cohort member was nominally healthy, though immune exposures that went unrecorded were likely present. The donor was CMV seronegative and belonged to the group of 380 or so seronegative cohort members. Each donor provided a peripheral blood sample, and peripheral blood mononuclear cells were used for TCR beta sequencing. The Qiagen DNeasy Blood Extraction Kit was used to extract genomic DNA from the blood cell samples. Library preparation was by the immunoSEQ multiplex PCR assay. A mixture of 60 forward primers for TCR Vbeta segments and 13 reverse primers for TCR Jbeta segments was used in the multiplex PCR. The CDR3 region of rearranged TCR beta genes was amplified from genomic DNA by a multiplex PCR assay. The Illumina HiSeq System was used to sequence the amplified TCR beta libraries as 87-base-pair reads. The authors' pipeline ran thus. A later analysis counted approximately 84 million unique TCR beta chains across the roughly 700 repertoires, and around 9.9 million of these chains were shared by at least two donors. A nearest-neighbor algorithm error-corrected the raw reads and collapsed the reads into unique sequences, merging closely related sequences to remove PCR and sequencing errors. To assign V, D and J gene segments, CDR3 sequences were aligned to IMGT reference sequences. For a sequence to be retained, a match of at least six nucleotides to both a V gene segment and a J gene segment was required. A rearrangement counted as productive if the CDR3 had no stop codons and remained in frame with V and J, and every other rearrangement counted as non-productive. Following IMGT convention, CDR3 was defined as the stretch from the second conserved V-encoded cysteine to the conserved J-encoded phenylalanine. The earlier analysis of 450 to 750 of the donors excluded any sequence lacking an unambiguous match to a single V gene segment. In an earlier analysis of 450 to 700 of the donors, V segments were called functional above 56.7% productive rearrangements and were called segregating when the between-donor standard deviation exceeded 5%. A statistical classification framework was built for diagnosing cytomegalovirus status from the catalog of TCR beta chain sequences. V and J gene assignment, in a later analysis, came from comparing TCR nucleotide sequences with IMGT/GENE-DB human TR gene sequences. Using the TCRdist pipeline, a later analysis assigned CDR3 sequences along with most-parsimonious VDJ recombination scenarios. A later analysis defined each TCR beta chain by its CDR3 amino acid sequence plus V-gene family, and excluded reads lacking a unique V-gene family. In a later analysis, around 650 highly shared, low-generation-probability nucleotide sequences were removed to address suspected cross-contamination and a sequencing artifact. For each public chain, a later analysis derived a clonal expansion index from normalized ranks of inferred template counts within each repertoire. In a later analysis, generation probabilities were computed using a VDJ recombination model fitted to out-of-frame rearrangements, and the results were checked against IGoR. In a later analysis, TCR-TCR, TCR-HLA and TCR-CMV co-occurrence was scored with hypergeometric tests, and a repertoire-size bias correction was applied to TCR pairs. To estimate false discovery rates, a later analysis permuted the HLA or CMV assignments 20 times. A later analysis grouped co-occurring TCRs with DBSCAN, adding TCRdist sequence similarity when clustering within HLA-allele-positive subsets. Co-occurrence clustering excluded repertoires with fewer than 30,000 or more than 120,000 public chains, plus five with anomalous nucleotide sharing. In its TCRdb copy, this immuneACCESS table keeps in-frame sequences only and misses some clones. Where compared with another copy, unresolved V genes explain less than half of these, and the others have no known cause. That table is the source of V, J and clone size, and D and trimming were worked out from the DNA. The sample profile shows over 100,000 clones; 70% to 80% of them were found once. The ten largest clones represent around 1.6% of the sample.

The germline V gene provides CDR1 SGHRS and CDR2 YFSETQ. V is shortened by 0 bases, J by 2 bases, and the region joining them spans 10 bases. The CDR3 covers 15 residues, taking in both the cysteine and the phenylalanine. Only the CDR3 DNA is retained, 45 bases long and in frame from the first base. The receptor was isolated from a female donor in good health and CMV-seronegative. The specimen sequenced was PBMCs. Here the chain combines TRBV5-1 and TRBJ2-3; matching of 5 bases hints at TRBD1 as the D gene. The CDR3 protein is CASSLGQRITDTQYF. The sequenced DNA is TGCGCCAGCAGCTTGGGACAGAGGATCACAGATACGCAGTATTTT.